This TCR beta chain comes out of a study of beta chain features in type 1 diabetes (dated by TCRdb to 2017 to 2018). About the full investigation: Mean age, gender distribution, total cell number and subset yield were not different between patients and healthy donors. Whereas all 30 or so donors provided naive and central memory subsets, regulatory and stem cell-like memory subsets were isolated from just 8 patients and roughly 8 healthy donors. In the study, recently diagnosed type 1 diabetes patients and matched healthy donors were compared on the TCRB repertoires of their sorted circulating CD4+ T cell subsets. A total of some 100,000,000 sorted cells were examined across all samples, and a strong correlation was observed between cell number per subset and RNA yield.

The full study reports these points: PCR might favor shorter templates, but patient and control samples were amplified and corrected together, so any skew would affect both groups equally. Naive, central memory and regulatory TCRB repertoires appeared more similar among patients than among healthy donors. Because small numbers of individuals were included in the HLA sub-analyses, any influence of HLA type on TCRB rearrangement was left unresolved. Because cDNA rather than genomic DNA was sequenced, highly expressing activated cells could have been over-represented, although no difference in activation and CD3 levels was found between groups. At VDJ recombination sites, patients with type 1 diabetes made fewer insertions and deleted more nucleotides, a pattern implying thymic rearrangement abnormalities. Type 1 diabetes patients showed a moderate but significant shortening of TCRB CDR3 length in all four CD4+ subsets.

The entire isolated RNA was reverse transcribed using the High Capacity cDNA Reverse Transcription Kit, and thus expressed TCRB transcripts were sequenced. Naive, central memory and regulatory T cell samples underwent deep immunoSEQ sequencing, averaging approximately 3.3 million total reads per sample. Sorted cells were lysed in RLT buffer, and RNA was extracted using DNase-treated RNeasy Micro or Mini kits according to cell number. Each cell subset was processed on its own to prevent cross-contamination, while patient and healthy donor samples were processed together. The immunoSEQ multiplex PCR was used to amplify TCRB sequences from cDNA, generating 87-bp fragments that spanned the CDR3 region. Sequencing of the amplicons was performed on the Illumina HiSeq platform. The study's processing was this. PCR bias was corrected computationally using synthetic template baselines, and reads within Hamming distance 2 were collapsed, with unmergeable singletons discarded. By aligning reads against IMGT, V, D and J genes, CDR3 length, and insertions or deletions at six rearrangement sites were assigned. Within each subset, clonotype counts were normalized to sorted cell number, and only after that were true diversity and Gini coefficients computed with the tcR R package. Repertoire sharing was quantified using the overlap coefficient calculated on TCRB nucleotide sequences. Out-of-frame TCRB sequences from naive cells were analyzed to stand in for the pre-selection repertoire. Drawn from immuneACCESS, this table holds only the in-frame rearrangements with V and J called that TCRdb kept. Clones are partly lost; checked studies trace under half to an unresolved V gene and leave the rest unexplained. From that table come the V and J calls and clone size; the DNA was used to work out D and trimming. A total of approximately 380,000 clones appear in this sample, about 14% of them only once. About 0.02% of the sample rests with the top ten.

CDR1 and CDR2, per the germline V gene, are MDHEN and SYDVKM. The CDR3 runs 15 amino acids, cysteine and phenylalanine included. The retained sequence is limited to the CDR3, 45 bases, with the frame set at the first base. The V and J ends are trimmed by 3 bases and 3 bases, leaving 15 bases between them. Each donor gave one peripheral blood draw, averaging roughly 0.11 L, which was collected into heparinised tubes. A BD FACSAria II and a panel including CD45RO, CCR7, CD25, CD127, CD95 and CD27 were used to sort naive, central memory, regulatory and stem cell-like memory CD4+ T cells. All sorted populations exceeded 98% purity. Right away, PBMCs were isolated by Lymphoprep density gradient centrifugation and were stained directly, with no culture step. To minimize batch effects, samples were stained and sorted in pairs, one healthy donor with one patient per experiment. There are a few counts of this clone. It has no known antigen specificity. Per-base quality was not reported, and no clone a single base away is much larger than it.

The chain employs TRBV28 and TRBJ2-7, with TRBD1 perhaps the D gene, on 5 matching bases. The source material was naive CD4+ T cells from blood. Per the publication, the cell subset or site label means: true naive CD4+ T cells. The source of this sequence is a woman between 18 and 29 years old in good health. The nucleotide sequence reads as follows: TGTGCCAGCAGTTTCCCGGACATGGGGTTCTACGAGCAGTACTTC. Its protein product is CASSFPDMGFYEQYF.